Listed below are T cell receptor beta chains from one sample, sequenced in a study of T-cell memory formation after mild COVID-19. TCRdb called the 5' RACE reads again in MiXCR, with one record for every CDR3 protein. The sample lists approximately 500,000 distinct CDR3 sequences; around a quarter were seen once. The specimen was PBMCs or a T cell subset sorted from them (not recorded which). Source of these receptors: an adult woman who had mild COVID-19 (a few samples of this study predate the infection). Cell type and time point are not known. CDR3s include the opening cysteine and the closing phenylalanine or tryptophan. Fields, in order: D gene, J gene, clone size, CDR3 length, V gene, CDR3 protein, CDR3 DNA. A D gene is named only where the DNA matches it firmly. Some rows mark clone size as missing; the rest say once, few, many or name a class of expanded clone.

d_gene: .; j_gene: TRBJ1-5; abundance: few; len: 13; v_gene: TRBV24-1; CDR3aa: CATSDQELQPQHF; CDR3nt: TGTGCCACCAGTGATCAAGAGTTGCAGCCCCAGCATTTT
d_gene: .; j_gene: TRBJ2-3; abundance: .; len: 15; v_gene: TRBV4-2; CDR3aa: CASSHPLSGTDTQYF; CDR3nt: TGTGCCAGCAGCCATCCCCTGAGCGGAACAGATACGCAGTATTTT
d_gene: .; j_gene: TRBJ1-1; abundance: .; len: 12; v_gene: TRBV7-2; CDR3aa: CASSSRTSEAFF; CDR3nt: TGTGCCAGCAGTTCTAGGACGTCTGAAGCTTTCTTT
d_gene: TRBD1; j_gene: TRBJ2-2; abundance: few; len: 16; v_gene: TRBV20-1; CDR3aa: CSARDTRQGSTGELFF; CDR3nt: TGCAGTGCTAGGGACACAAGACAGGGTAGTACCGGGGAGCTGTTTTTT
d_gene: .; j_gene: TRBJ2-5; abundance: .; len: 16; v_gene: TRBV21-1; CDR3aa: CASSKAGTVLQETQYF; CDR3nt: TGTGCCAGCAGCAAAGCGGGCACCGTCCTCCAAGAGACCCAGTACTTC
d_gene: TRBD2; j_gene: TRBJ2-7; abundance: few; len: 14; v_gene: TRBV27; CDR3aa: CASSRGTSGYEQYF; CDR3nt: TGTGCCAGCAGTCGCGGGACTAGTGGCTACGAGCAGTACTTC
d_gene: TRBD1; j_gene: TRBJ2-3; abundance: .; len: 15; v_gene: TRBV5-1; CDR3aa: CASSLVPQGTDTQYF; CDR3nt: TGCGCCAGCAGCTTGGTACCACAGGGGACAGATACGCAGTATTTT
d_gene: .; j_gene: TRBJ1-1; abundance: .; len: 13; v_gene: TRBV29-1; CDR3aa: CSGGRQENTEAFF; CDR3nt: TGCAGCGGGGGACGACAGGAGAACACTGAAGCTTTCTTT
d_gene: .; j_gene: TRBJ2-7; abundance: .; len: 14; v_gene: TRBV12-3/TRBV12-4; CDR3aa: CASRIGGPSYEQYF; CDR3nt: TGTGCCAGCAGAATCGGGGGGCCGTCATACGAGCAGTACTTC
d_gene: TRBD1; j_gene: TRBJ2-5; abundance: .; len: 16; v_gene: TRBV5-6; CDR3aa: CASSPPGTGWQETQYF; CDR3nt: TGTGCCAGCAGCCCACCTGGGACAGGGTGGCAAGAGACCCAGTACTTC
d_gene: .; j_gene: TRBJ1-1; abundance: .; len: 14; v_gene: TRBV27; CDR3aa: CASSLKGPGAEAFF; CDR3nt: TGTGCCAGCAGTTTAAAGGGGCCGGGCGCTGAAGCTTTCTTT
d_gene: TRBD1; j_gene: TRBJ2-7; abundance: few; len: 15; v_gene: TRBV24-1; CDR3aa: CATSDSGQGSYEQYF; CDR3nt: TGTGCCACCAGTGATTCGGGACAGGGTTCCTACGAGCAGTACTTC
d_gene: TRBD1; j_gene: TRBJ2-1; abundance: .; len: 16; v_gene: TRBV24-1; CDR3aa: CATETGGAYSYNEQFF; CDR3nt: TGTGCCACCGAGACAGGGGGCGCCTACTCCTACAATGAGCAGTTCTTC
d_gene: .; j_gene: TRBJ2-3; abundance: few; len: 16; v_gene: TRBV28; CDR3aa: CASTANGMSSTDTQYF; CDR3nt: TGTGCCAGCACCGCAAACGGAATGTCTAGCACAGATACGCAGTATTTT
d_gene: .; j_gene: TRBJ1-5; abundance: .; len: 14; v_gene: TRBV20-1; CDR3aa: CSARVAQTNQPQHF; CDR3nt: TGCAGTGCTAGAGTCGCGCAGACTAATCAGCCCCAGCATTTT